This T cell receptor (beta chain) is from a study of OX40 agonist ivuxolimab in advanced cancers. The table lists this clone with a count of one. Assay: immunoSEQ multiplex PCR; the TCRdb copy retains only in-frame clones and omits some. The table has 90,000 to 120,000 clones, 91% seen once. Germline V gives CDR1 SNHLY, CDR2 FYNNEI. The CDR3 is 12 amino acids. V was shortened by 7 bases and J by 7 bases, with 13 bases between the two germline ends. This clonotype was obtained from an adult with an advanced solid tumor such as melanoma, head and neck, liver or kidney cancer. The sample here was CD4+ or CD8+ T cells sorted from blood, taken in a trial of the OX40 agonist ivuxolimab. The chain recombines TRBV2 with TRBJ2-5; D possibly corresponds to TRBD2 (5 bases). CDR3 region: CASNGLGGTQYF. The CDR3 DNA reads TGTGCCAGCAACGGCTTAGGAGGGACCCAGTACTTC.